This T cell receptor beta chain originates from a study of blood T cell repertoires in COVID-19. Study in general: Acute-phase and convalescent COVID-19 samples originated in the United States, Italy and Spain.

This table comes from immunoSEQ multiplex PCR, and its TCRdb copy is limited to in-frame clones, with some not included. The sample shows hundreds of thousands of clones, 85% of them seen only once. The V and J ends lost 2 bases and 8 bases respectively, with 21 bases between them. Per germline, CDR1 LGHNA and CDR2 YNFKEQ. The CDR3 has 17 amino acids. The V and J genes are TRBV4-2 and TRBJ1-4; TRBD1 is a possible D gene (6 bases). The specimen sequenced was peripheral blood. The origin of this receptor is a woman aged 18-30 years with acute or convalescent COVID-19. The CDR3 here is CASSQQHQQGVGEKLFF. DNA for the CDR3: TGTGCCAGCAGCCAACAACACCAACAGGGAGTGGGCGAAAAACTGTTTTTT.